This T cell receptor beta chain was captured by sequencing in a study of blood T cell repertoires in COVID-19. This clone was seen just once. The repertoire was sequenced with immunoSEQ multiplex PCR; TCRdb's copy has only in-frame clones and lacks some. The sample includes 240,000 or so clones, roughly 83% of them seen just once. V was shortened by 3 bases and J by 4 bases, with 7 bases between the two germline ends. Germline V CDR1 and CDR2: ENHRY, SYGVKD. This CDR3 spans 14 amino acids. Participant ages covered about 18 to 95 years across about 22 US areas. Participant-reported clinical history was the basis for cohort assignment. For recovered donors of Cohort 3, there were two negative PCRs, clearance, or symptom resolution.

The sequenced sample was PBMCs or T cells enriched from blood (not recorded which). This clonotype was sampled from a woman aged 50 to 60 who had recovered from COVID-19. The chain links TRBV10-3 to TRBJ1-6; D is unresolved. CDR3 sequence (DNA): TGTGCCATCAGTGACGGGGAATATAATTCACCCCTCCACTTT. Translated, it gives CAISDGEYNSPLHF.